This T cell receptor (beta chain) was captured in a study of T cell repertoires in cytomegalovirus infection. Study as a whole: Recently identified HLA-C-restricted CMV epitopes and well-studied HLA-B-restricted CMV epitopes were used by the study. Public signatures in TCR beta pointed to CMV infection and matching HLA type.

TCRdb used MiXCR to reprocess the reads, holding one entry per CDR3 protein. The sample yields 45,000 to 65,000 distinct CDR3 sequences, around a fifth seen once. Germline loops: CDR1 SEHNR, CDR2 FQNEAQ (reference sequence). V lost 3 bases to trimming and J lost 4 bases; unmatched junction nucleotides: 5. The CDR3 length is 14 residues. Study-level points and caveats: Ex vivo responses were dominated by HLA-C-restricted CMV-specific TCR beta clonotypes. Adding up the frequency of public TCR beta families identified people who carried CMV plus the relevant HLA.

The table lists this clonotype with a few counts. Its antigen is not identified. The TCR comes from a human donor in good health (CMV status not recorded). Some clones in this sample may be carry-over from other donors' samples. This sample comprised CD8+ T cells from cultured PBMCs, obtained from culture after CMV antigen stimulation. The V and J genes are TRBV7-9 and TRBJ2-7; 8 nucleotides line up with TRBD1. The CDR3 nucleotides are TGTGCCAGCAGCTTGACAGGGGAACTGTACGAGCAGTACTTC. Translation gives CASSLTGELYEQYF.